Given below is one T cell receptor beta chain in context. What it recognizes is unknown. This entry belongs to a study of shared clonotypes between healthy human individuals. Points from the study as a whole: Clonotypes not shared had lower generation probabilities than those common to all four donors. An effect of sequencing depth on clonotype sharing among donors was expected.

Some clones are missing from TCRdb's copy, which holds only in-frame ones; the method was immunoSEQ multiplex PCR. The repertoire holds hundreds of thousands of clones, with 85% to 95% as singletons. CDR1 is PRHDT and CDR2 is FYEKMQ in the germline V gene (reference sequence). The length of the CDR3 is 16 residues. Trimming shortened V by 2 bases and J by 3 bases, and 17 bases separated the two germline ends. Naivety among CD8 cells was defined by CD45RO negativity and positive CCR7 selection, thereby excluding terminally differentiated effector memory CD45RA+ cells. Donors included only healthy HIV-negative adults lacking recent acute infections or vaccinations.

The chain recombines TRBV13 with TRBJ2-7; weak D call: TRBD1 (6 bases). The sequence came from a woman aged 25 to 39 in good health. The sample taken for sequencing was naive CD8+ T cells sorted from blood. The DNA for the CDR3 is TGTGCCAGCAGCTTACAGACCTCAGGGGTAGTCTACGAGCAGTACTTC. Protein: CASSLQTSGVVYEQYF. Variable domain in full (rest from reference TRBV13 and TRBJ2-7): AAGVIQSPRHLIKEKRETATLKCYPIPRHDTVYWYQQGPGQDPQFLISFYEKMQSDKGSIPDRFSAQQFSDYHSELNMSSLELGDSALYFCASSLQTSGVVYEQYFGPGTRLTVT.